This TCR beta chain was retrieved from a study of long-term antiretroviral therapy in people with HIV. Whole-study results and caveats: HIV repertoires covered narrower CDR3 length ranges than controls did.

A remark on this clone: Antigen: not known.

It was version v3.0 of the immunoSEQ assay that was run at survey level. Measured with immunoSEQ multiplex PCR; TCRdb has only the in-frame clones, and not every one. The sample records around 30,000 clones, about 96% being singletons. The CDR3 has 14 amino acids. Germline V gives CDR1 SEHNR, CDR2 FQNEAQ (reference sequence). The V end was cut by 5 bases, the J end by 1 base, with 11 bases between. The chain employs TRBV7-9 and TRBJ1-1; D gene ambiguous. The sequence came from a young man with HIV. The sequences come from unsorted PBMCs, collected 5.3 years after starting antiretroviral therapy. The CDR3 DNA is TGTGCCAGCAGCCTTCTTTCAGGGAACACTGAAGCTTTCTTT. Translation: CASSLLSGNTEAFF.